This record concerns one T cell receptor (beta chain) sequence. Its antigen is unidentified. The data are from a study of shared clonotypes between healthy human individuals. General study points: Relative to their counterparts shared across all four donors, non-shared clonotypes exhibited diminished generation probabilities.

Positively selected for CCR7, the CD45RO-negative cells used as naive CD8 cells excluded terminally differentiated effector memory CD45RA+ cells. Only Caucasian adults living in Nashville, Tennessee made up the donor group. Method: immunoSEQ multiplex PCR; TCRdb's copy keeps in-frame clones and lacks some. The sample lists roughly 570,000 clones, more than 95% occurring once. The CDR3 consists of 14 residues. Germline CDR1 and CDR2: SGHAT and FQNNGV. V was clipped by 5 bases and J by 7 bases, with 17 bases between them. Sequencing was done on a sample of naive CD8+ T cells sorted from blood. The chain uses TRBV11-2 and TRBJ2-5, with D possibly TRBD2 on 5 matching bases. This TCR derives from a man aged 30-40 years in good health. CDR3 sequence (DNA): TGTGCCAGCAGCCAGATCGGAGGACGGGGGACCCAGTACTTC. Protein: CASSQIGGRGTQYF.